This TCR beta chain was sequenced in a study of blood T cell repertoires in COVID-19 (dated by TCRdb to about 2020). Turning to the overall study: The collaborator samples originated in the United States, Italy and Spain and spanned the acute and convalescent phases of COVID-19. The material from the prospective study consisted of cDNA or gDNA derived from T cells, B-cell-depleted T cells, or PBMCs. Subjects who had been exposed to COVID-19, were actively infected with it, or had recovered from it provided the deeply sampled blood TCRbeta repertoires that made up the dataset. The repertoires were released in a freely available public database intended as a resource for research on the immune response to SARS-CoV-2. The samples were drawn from two sources: the first 160 participants of the ongoing ImmuneRACE study, and over 950 subjects contributed by 6 global collaborators. The sample metadata nearly always contained a de-identified subject ID, COVID-19 status, age in years and sex. Where HLA class I and class II types were available, the types were taken from metadata supplied by the sample provider, not from assay-based typing.

Overall results and qualifications from the work: Clinical and demographic metadata were provided uncurated, with the amount varying by source and participant.

A remark on this clone: The antigen it recognizes is unknown. Nothing much larger sits one base from this clone, and base qualities are not available.

Collaborating institutions collected whole blood in K2EDTA tubes following their own protocols. For TCRbeta analysis, collaborators shipped samples in one of three forms: frozen whole blood, isolated PBMCs, or DNA extracted from either of those sample types. TCRbeta CDR3 regions were amplified from genomic DNA by means of the immunoSEQ Assay, a bias-controlled multiplex PCR. The authors' analysis ran thus. The number of nucleated cells in each sample was estimated by amplification of reference gene primers within the assay. Sequence reads were collapsed and filtered to measure the absolute abundance of every unique TCRbeta CDR3 rearrangement. For each sample, productive Simpson clonality was calculated as the square root of Simpson's diversity index across productive rearrangements. This immuneACCESS table, as held by TCRdb, lists in-frame sequences with V and J called but not all clones. Of the missing ones, under half trace to an unresolved V gene in checked studies; the others have no known cause. The DNA was the basis for D and trimming; V, J and clone size are from that table. The sample has about 140,000 clones on record, over 65% of them singletons. More than 3.5% of the sample belongs to the ten largest clones.

The CDR3, cysteine through phenylalanine, is 16 amino acids long. Just the 48-base CDR3 DNA is kept, in frame starting at base 1. Germline trimming amounts to 4 bases on V and 2 bases on J, with 4 as the count of junction bases outside the gene matches. CDR1 and CDR2 are drawn from the germline V gene (reference sequence): MNHNY, SVGAGI. The sequenced sample was peripheral blood. The TCR sequence derives from a woman older than 75 with active or convalescent COVID-19. This chain is built from TRBV6-6 and TRBJ2-3; a stretch of 12 junction bases matches TRBD2. The DNA sequence reads TGTGCCAGCAGTTTGACTAGCGGGGGAACCACAGATACGCAGTATTTT. This is translated as CASSLTSGGTTDTQYF.